The 29 T cell receptor beta chains given below trace back to one sample, sequenced in a study of shared clonotypes between healthy human individuals. Sequencing was performed with immunoSEQ multiplex PCR; in TCRdb, only in-frame clones are kept and a portion is missing. The table records fewer than 2.5 million clones, 80% to 95% of them present only once. The sample comprised naive CD4+ T cells from PBMCs. As for subset: CD45RA+ positively selected. These receptors were taken from a man aged 18-30 years in good health. Some clones in this sample may be carry-over from other donors' samples.

The chain links TRBV2 to TRBJ2-3, with TRBD1 as a possible D gene (6 bases). Trimming left V 5 bases short and J 5 bases short, with 17 bases between. Germline V gene sequence: CDR1 SNHLY, CDR2 FYNNEI. The CDR3 loop spans 15 amino acids. This CDR3 is CASSYTGSGGDTQYF. The CDR3 DNA is TGTGCCAGCAGTTATACAGGGAGTGGTGGAGATACGCAGTATTTT.

The chain employs TRBV27 and TRBJ1-5; D gene uncertain. The germline V and J ends were trimmed by 4 bases and 2 bases, with 6 bases remaining between them. Germline CDR1 reads MNHEY; CDR2 reads SMNVEV (reference sequence). The CDR3 consists of 13 residues. CDR3 sequence reads: CASSYNGNQPQHF. CDR3 in DNA: TGTGCCAGCAGTTACAACGGCAATCAGCCCCAGCATTTT.

The chain links TRBV30 to TRBJ2-1; D gene uncertain. The V and J ends lost 4 bases and 0 bases respectively, with 10 bases between them. The CDR3 runs 14 residues. The germline V gene has CDR1 GTSNPN and CDR2 SVGIG (reference sequence). CDR3 region: CAWIPSDSYNEQFF. DNA of the CDR3: TGTGCCTGGATACCTAGTGACTCCTACAATGAGCAGTTCTTC.

J is TRBJ2-6 and V is TRBV29-1; TRBD1 or TRBD2 may be the D gene (6 bases each). The V end lost 5 bases, the J end lost 4 bases, and 21 bases lay between the germline ends. The CDR3 contains 17 residues. Looked up from germline, CDR1 is SQVTM and CDR2 is ANQGSEA. CDR3 residues: CSVTGRTGAGGANVLTF. The CDR3 DNA reads as TGCAGCGTTACGGGCAGGACGGGGGCGGGGGGGGCCAACGTCCTGACTTTC. Using reference TRBV29-1 and TRBJ2-6 for the parts outside the CDR3, the full variable domain is SAVISQKPSRDICQRGTSLTIQCQVDSQVTMMFWYRQQPGQSLTLIATANQGSEATYESGFVIDKFPISRPNLTFSTLTVSNMSPEDSSIYLCSVTGRTGAGGANVLTFGAGSRLTVL.

The sample holds one count of this clone. CDR3 sequence (DNA): TGTGCCAGCAGTTCCAGACTAGCGGAGATTTCCGATACGCAGTATTTT. It specifies CASSSRLAEISDTQYF. The chain is built from TRBV27 and TRBJ2-3, with 9 bases fitting TRBD2. The length of the CDR3 is 16 residues. The junction had 11 bases not matched to a gene; V was cut back by 4 bases and J by 6 bases. Per the germline V gene, CDR1 is MNHEY and CDR2 is SMNVEV (reference sequence).

The rearrangement joins TRBV5-8 to TRBJ2-7; D might be TRBD1 (7 bases). The CDR3 totals 14 residues. From germline, CDR1 is SGHTS and CDR2 YDEGEE. Between the trimmed V and J ends, which lost 4 bases and 1 base, there was a span of 12 bases. CDR3 sequence (DNA): TGTGCCAGCAGCCCGCGGGACAGATCCTACGAGCAGTACTTC. Its translation is CASSPRDRSYEQYF.

V gene TRBV7-2 combines with J gene TRBJ1-2, with 7 positions matching TRBD1. Germline assignment: CDR1 SGHTA and CDR2 FQGNSA. This CDR3 is 15 amino acids long. V trimming: 5 bases; J trimming: 2 bases; junction bases outside the gene matches: 8. In DNA form, the CDR3 reads TGTGCCAGCAGCAGCCAGGGGACAGAGAACTATGGCTACACCTTC. Its translation: CASSSQGTENYGYTF.

V and J are TRBV7-8 and TRBJ1-1; D is undetermined. CDR3 size: 13 residues. CDR1 is SGHVS, CDR2 FQNEAQ, per germline. The V and J ends lost 6 bases and 1 base respectively, with 9 bases between them. The CDR3 region is CASRKQPNTEAFF. The CDR3 DNA is TGTGCCAGCAGGAAACAGCCGAACACTGAAGCTTTCTTT.

This clone was recorded once. V usage is TRBV5-1 and J usage is TRBJ2-5; perhaps D is TRBD1 or TRBD2 (5 bases each). This CDR3 spans 14 amino acids. V lost 2 bases to trimming and J lost 5 bases, with 13 bases between them. Germline CDR1 reads SGHRS; CDR2 reads YFSETQ. CDR3 DNA sequence: TGCGCCAGCAGCTTCGGGGCAGTAACGGAGACCCAGTACTTC. Encoded protein: CASSFGAVTETQYF.

The chain uses TRBV28 and TRBJ1-5; weak D call: TRBD1 (6 bases). The V end lost 6 bases, the J end lost 0 bases, and 15 bases lay between the germline ends. Per the germline V gene, CDR1 is MDHEN and CDR2 is SYDVKM. The CDR3 has 16 amino acids. The CDR3 sequence: CASRIGSGHSNQPQHF. The CDR3 DNA follows: TGTGCCAGCAGAATTGGTTCGGGACATAGCAATCAGCCCCAGCATTTT. The full variable domain, completed using reference TRBV28 and TRBJ1-5, is DVKVTQSSRYLVKRTGEKVFLECVQDMDHENMFWYRQDPGLGLRLIYFSYDVKMKEKGDIPEGYSVSREKKERFSLILESASTNQTSMYLCASRIGSGHSNQPQHFGDGTRLSIL.

The V call is TRBV7-9, the J call TRBJ2-1; 7 bases match TRBD2. The germline V gene encodes CDR1 SEHNR and CDR2 FQNEAQ (reference sequence). The ends lost 6 bases at V and 9 bases at J; junction bases unmatched: 17. There are 16 residues in the CDR3. CDR3 protein: CASSSPITPGRVEQFF. CDR3 coding DNA: TGTGCCAGCAGTTCACCAATCACACCGGGGAGGGTTGAGCAGTTCTTC.

Turning to this clone: The same CDR3 also results from other DNA sequences found in this sample. The rearrangement joins TRBV11-1 to TRBJ2-3; 10 bases are shared with TRBD1. The CDR3 length is 14 residues. Germline CDR1 and CDR2: SGHAT and FQDESV (reference sequence). Losses at the gene ends were 3 bases for V and 6 bases for J; bases not matched to a gene: 3. CDR3: CASSLDRGTDTQYF. The CDR3 DNA reads TGTGCCAGCAGCTTGGACAGGGGGACGGATACGCAGTATTTT. Combining the CDR3 with reference TRBV11-1 and TRBJ2-3 gives the whole variable domain EAEVAQSPRYKITEKSQAVAFWCDPISGHATLYWYRQILGQGPELLVQFQDESVVDDSQLPKDRFSAERLKGVDSTLKIQPAELGDSAMYLCASSLDRGTDTQYFGPGTRLTVL.

J is TRBJ2-5 and V is TRBV25-1; the D gene could be TRBD1 or TRBD2 (5 bases each). The V gene's germline CDR1 is MGHDK and CDR2 SYGVNS. CDR3 size: 14 residues. Trimming took off 4 bases at V and 5 bases at J, with 14 bases between the two ends. CDR3 coding DNA: TGTGCCAGCAGTGCGCCAGGGAGTTTGGAGACCCAGTACTTC. Its protein is CASSAPGSLETQYF. The full variable domain, completed using reference TRBV25-1 and TRBJ2-5, is EADIYQTPRYLVIGTGKKITLECSQTMGHDKMYWYQQDPGMELHLIHYSYGVNSTEKGDLSSESTVSRIRTEHFPLTLESARPSHTSQYLCASSAPGSLETQYFGPGTRLLVL.

As concerns this clone: Other DNA sequences of this sample code for an identical CDR3. CDR3 loop: CSVGGRSYEQYF. CDR3 in DNA: TGCAGCGTTGGCGGGCGCTCCTACGAGCAGTACTTC. This chain links TRBV29-1 with TRBJ2-7; D possibly corresponds to TRBD2 (5 bases). Germline V lookup: CDR1 SQVTM, CDR2 ANQGSEA. Trimming cost V 4 bases and J 0 bases, with 7 bases left between them. CDR3 length: 12 amino acids.

The chain uses TRBV7-8 and TRBJ2-2, with D perhaps matching TRBD2 (5 bases). The ends were cut back, 1 base at V and 4 bases at J, with 10 bases in the middle. Germline loops: CDR1 SGHVS, CDR2 FQNEAQ. The CDR3 consists of 15 residues. CDR3 in amino acids: CASSLGTFTTGELFF. CDR3 nucleotides: TGTGCCAGCAGCTTAGGGACTTTTACCACCGGGGAGCTGTTTTTT.

V and J are TRBV5-5 and TRBJ1-5; D gene unclear. V lost 4 bases, J lost 4 bases, and 6 bases lay in between. The germline CDR1 and CDR2 sequences are SGHKS and YYEKEE (reference sequence). The CDR3 is made up of 12 amino acids. This chain's CDR3 is CASSRNNQPQHF. Here the CDR3 DNA reads TGTGCCAGCAGCCGAAATAATCAGCCCCAGCATTTT.

This clone was observed once. A read error may produce the germline difference seen at one junction end. The chain combines TRBV28 with TRBJ1-5; a weak D match, TRBD1 (5 bases). This CDR3 has 14 amino acids. Germline CDR1 and CDR2: MDHEN and SYDVKM. CDR3 amino acids: CASSQVAGWQPQHF. CDR3 in DNA: TGCGCCAGCAGCCAAGTCGCAGGGTGGCAGCCCCAGCATTTT. Full variable domain (outside the CDR3, taken from reference TRBV28 and TRBJ1-5): DVKVTQSSRYLVKRTGEKVFLECVQDMDHENMFWYRQDPGLGLRLIYFSYDVKMKEKGDIPEGYSVSREKKERFSLILESASTNQTSMYLCASSQVAGWQPQHFGDGTRLSIL.

The chain is built from TRBV7-9 and TRBJ2-2; D perhaps matches TRBD2 (6 bases). The V and J ends lost 1 base and 5 bases respectively, with 14 bases between them. Germline loops: CDR1 SEHNR, CDR2 FQNEAQ (reference sequence). This CDR3 is built from 16 residues. The CDR3 loop reads CASSLGPGVGTGELFF. In nucleotides, the CDR3 is TGTGCCAGCAGCTTAGGTCCGGGAGTAGGGACCGGGGAGCTGTTTTTT.

V and J are TRBV11-2 and TRBJ2-5; D gene unclear. The J call is doubtful: the DNA matches TRBJ2-7 better. Germline loops: CDR1 SGHAT, CDR2 FQNNGV. CDR3 length: 14 residues. The CDR3 spells CASSRHLAVREQYF. The CDR3 DNA reads TGTGCCAGCAGTCGACATCTCGCTGTGCGCGAGCAGTACTTC.

The V gene is TRBV14, the J gene TRBJ2-2; TRBD1 matches 8 bases. The germline CDR1 and CDR2 sequences are SGHDN and FVKESK. Trimming removed 0 bases from V and 3 bases from J; junction bases left unmatched: 6. The CDR3 has 17 residues. The CDR3 protein is CASSQDVGTGYTGELFF. The CDR3 DNA sequence: TGTGCCAGCAGCCAAGATGTTGGGACAGGTTACACCGGGGAGCTGTTTTTT.

The chain joins TRBV27 to TRBJ1-2; D might be TRBD1 (6 bases). CDR3 size: 14 residues. Germline lookup yields CDR1 MNHEY and CDR2 SMNVEV (reference sequence). V lost 6 bases to trimming and J lost 0 bases, with 11 bases between them. The CDR3 nucleotides are TGTGCCAGCAGGTTACAGGGCGCTAACTATGGCTACACCTTC. Translating gives CASRLQGANYGYTF.

This chain uses TRBV19 with TRBJ2-3; 13 bases agree with TRBD2. The CDR3 consists of 18 residues. Trimming removed 3 bases from V and 5 bases from J; junction bases left unmatched: 11. Germline V gene sequence: CDR1 LNHDA, CDR2 SQIVND (reference sequence). CDR3 sequence (DNA): TGTGCCAGTAGTATCATCTTAGGACTAGCGGGAGAGCTAGATACGCAGTATTTT. Amino acids: CASSIILGLAGELDTQYF.

The V gene is TRBV19, the J gene TRBJ1-5; perhaps TRBD1 as D (5 bases). V lost 7 bases to trimming and J lost 10 bases, with 11 bases between them. The CDR3 covers 11 residues. Germline V gene sequence: CDR1 LNHDA, CDR2 SQIVND (reference sequence). The CDR3 region is CASTTWGPQHF. CDR3 bases: TGTGCCAGTACGACCTGGGGCCCCCAGCATTTT.

This chain joins TRBV5-4 and TRBJ2-5, with D uncertain. This CDR3 contains 14 residues. Trimming left V 4 bases short and J 1 base short, with 11 bases between. CDR1 is SGHNT and CDR2 is YYREEE in the germline V gene (reference sequence). The CDR3 protein is CASSPRRLQETQYF. The CDR3 nucleotides are TGTGCCAGCAGCCCCCGCAGGCTCCAAGAGACCCAGTACTTC.

This rearrangement joins TRBV11-3 to TRBJ2-2; 13 bases line up with TRBD2. CDR1 is SGHNT, CDR2 YENEEA, per germline. V lost 0 bases, J lost 5 bases, and 9 bases stayed unmatched. The CDR3 has 19 amino acids. The CDR3 region is CASSLDYWTSGRKTGELFF. CDR3 in DNA: TGTGCCAGCAGCTTAGATTACTGGACTAGCGGGAGAAAGACCGGGGAGCTGTTTTTT.

The chain joins TRBV28 to TRBJ1-5; the D gene is possibly TRBD1 (5 bases). Germline-derived CDR1 and CDR2 are MDHEN and SYDVKM. The CDR3 has 14 amino acids. V was pared by 10 bases and J by 0 bases, with 13 bases between. The CDR3 DNA sequence: TGTGCCACCCAACGGGGGTATAGCAATCAGCCCCAGCATTTT. Its translation: CATQRGYSNQPQHF.

The chain carries TRBV6-5 and TRBJ2-5, with D maybe TRBD1 (6 bases). V was cut by 5 bases and J by 5 bases, with 18 bases left in between. The germline CDR1 and CDR2 sequences are MNHEY and SVGAGI. The CDR3 length is 15 residues. The chain's CDR3 is CASSGGAWDGETQYF. The CDR3 coding sequence is TGTGCCAGCAGTGGGGGCGCTTGGGACGGGGAGACCCAGTACTTC.

To note about this clone: At one end the junction does not follow the germline gene, possibly because of a read error. The rearrangement uses TRBV4-1 and TRBJ1-5; a possible D gene is TRBD1 (5 bases). The germline CDR1 and CDR2 sequences are MGHRA and YSYEKL. The CDR3 loop spans 14 amino acids. In DNA, the CDR3 is TGCGCCAGCAGTCAAGATGGGGGGTATCAGCCCCAGCATTTT. Encoded protein: CASSQDGGYQPQHF.

This clone was recorded once. The V call is TRBV6-1, the J call TRBJ1-5, with D possibly being TRBD1 (5 bases). V lost 0 bases, J lost 4 bases, and 10 bases lay in between. Germline V CDR1 and CDR2: MNHNS, SASEGT. This CDR3 has 15 residues. The CDR3 bases are TGTGCCAGCAGTGAAGCGCTTCCAGGGAATCAGCCCCAGCATTTT. This sequence encodes CASSEALPGNQPQHF.